Each of the 7 T cell receptor beta chains below was sequenced from the same sample in a study of OX40 agonist ivuxolimab in advanced cancers. The table came from immunoSEQ multiplex PCR; TCRdb's copy has only in-frame clones and leaves some out. The sample consists of 70,000 to 90,000 clones, 80% to 90% of them appearing once. The starting material was CD4+ or CD8+ T cells sorted from blood, obtained in a trial of the OX40 agonist ivuxolimab. Receptors originate from an adult with an advanced solid tumor such as melanoma, head and neck, liver or kidney cancer.

This chain's CDR3 is CASRRDGQTYTQYF. CDR3 DNA sequence: TGCGCCTCGAGGAGGGACGGCCAGACGTATACGCAGTATTTT. The chain has TRBV10-2 and TRBJ2-3; possibly TRBD2 for D (6 bases). Germline V CDR1 and CDR2: WSHSY, SAAADI. V dropped 11 bases and J dropped 7 bases, with 22 bases sitting between them. The CDR3 runs 14 residues.

The gene calls are TRBV5-1 and TRBJ2-5; D might be TRBD1 (6 bases). Deletions cut 0 bases from V and 2 bases from J, with 14 bases between. Germline CDR1 is SGHRS and CDR2 is YFSETQ. This CDR3 is 16 amino acids long. CDR3 bases: TGCGCCAGCAGCTTGGGTACAGGGACGTCACAAGAGACCCAGTACTTC. Translating gives CASSLGTGTSQETQYF.

The chain uses TRBV5-1 and TRBJ2-5; 7 nucleotides agree with TRBD1. Near its end, the DNA agrees better with TRBJ2-7, so the J call may be wrong. CDR1 and CDR2 (germline): SGHRS, YFSETQ. The CDR3 length is 13 residues. The CDR3 DNA sequence: TGCGCCAGCAGCCGGGACAGCCACTACGAGCAGTACTTC. Translating gives CASSRDSHYEQYF.

This chain uses TRBV6-5 with TRBJ2-1; D remains ambiguous. With 4 bases removed from V and 0 bases from J, the gap between germline ends came to 10 bases. CDR1 is MNHEY and CDR2 is SVGAGI in the germline V gene. The CDR3 is 15 residues long. CDR3 sequence reads: CASSSGPSSYNEQFF. The CDR3 DNA reads TGTGCCAGCAGTTCCGGCCCGAGCTCCTACAATGAGCAGTTCTTC.

The chain combines TRBV13 with TRBJ2-7; 7 bases are shared with TRBD1. The CDR3 has 15 amino acids. Germline V gives CDR1 PRHDT, CDR2 FYEKMQ (reference sequence). V lost 5 bases to trimming and J lost 5 bases; unmatched junction nucleotides: 12. The CDR3 here is CASSPWTGTGDEQYF. CDR3 sequence (DNA): TGTGCCAGCAGCCCGTGGACAGGCACGGGCGACGAGCAGTACTTC.

This rearrangement joins TRBV27 to TRBJ1-1; unclear D gene. V dropped 6 bases and J dropped 0 bases, with 20 bases sitting between them. CDR3 length: 17 residues. Germline lookup yields CDR1 MNHEY and CDR2 SMNVEV (reference sequence). CDR3 residues: CASRSHGRPPMNTEAFF. The CDR3 bases are TGTGCCAGCAGGTCACATGGGCGCCCCCCCATGAACACTGAAGCTTTCTTT.

The chain couples TRBV19 to TRBJ2-3; D unresolved. The CDR3 has 14 residues. In germline, CDR1 is LNHDA, CDR2 SQIVND (reference sequence). The germline V and J ends were trimmed by 5 bases and 0 bases, with 9 bases remaining between them. CDR3 coding DNA: TGTGCCAGTAGTGGCGGCTTTAGCACAGATACGCAGTATTTT. This gives the protein CASSGGFSTDTQYF.